The clone carrying this T cell receptor beta chain was detected ten times or more. What it recognizes is unknown. RNA transcripts served as the template for amplifying TCR beta CDR3 regions. In the first-round RT-PCR of the TCR CDR3, the HTBI primer set was used. TCRdb re-analysed the multiplex PCR reads in MiXCR, keeping a single row per CDR3 protein. The sample contains fewer than 800,000 distinct CDR3 sequences, approximately 16% of which appear only once. The germline CDR1 and CDR2 sequences are SNHLY and FYNNEI. V lost 6 bases and J lost 2, with 10 bases in between. This CDR3 is 13 amino acids long. The data were taken from a study of T cells in Graves' hyperthyroidism and ophthalmopathy. Broader study findings: Blood also held most thyroid clonotypes expanded beyond 0.001. Ophthalmopathy, as predicted by the model, came a median around 6 months after the prediction.

The TCR originated in a man aged 18 to 30 with Graves' hyperthyroidism. The sequencing input was blood. This chain joins TRBV2 and TRBJ1-1; D perhaps matches TRBD1 (5 bases). Here the CDR3 DNA reads TGTGCCAGCAGGGATGACAGTAACACTGAAGCTTTCTTT. It is translated as CASRDDSNTEAFF.